These 10 T cell receptor beta chains came from one sample sequenced in a study of patients and donors after allogeneic stem cell transplantation. TCRdb re-derived calls from the RT-PCR reads in MiXCR, one entry per CDR3 protein. This table has some 150,000 distinct CDR3 sequences, about two fifths appearing once. The sample taken for sequencing was blood, either unsorted or a sorted T cell fraction (not recorded which). The receptors were gathered from a human donor who was either an allogeneic HSCT recipient or a stem cell or donor lymphocyte infusion donor (not recorded which). It is not recorded whose cells these are; they may come from a transplant donor.

As DNA, the CDR3 is TGCAGTGCTAGAAAGGGACAGGGTGATGAAAAACTGTTTTTT. Its translation is CSARKGQGDEKLFF. This chain joins TRBV20-1 and TRBJ1-4; TRBD1 agrees at 9 bases. This CDR3 spans 14 amino acids. The ends lost 2 bases at V and 6 bases at J; junction bases unmatched: 4. Looked up from germline, CDR1 is DFQATT and CDR2 is SNEGSKA (reference sequence).

CDR3 sequence (DNA): TGCAGCGTTGAAGAGTCCCAGGGGGTTGAAAAACTGTTTTTT. Residues: CSVEESQGVEKLFF. This rearrangement joins TRBV29-1 to TRBJ1-4; TRBD1 agrees at 7 bases. Germline-derived CDR1 and CDR2 are SQVTM and ANQGSEA. The V gene end was trimmed by 0 bases and the J gene end by 7 bases; junction bases not matched to a gene: 5. The CDR3 has 14 residues.

This chain joins TRBV6-2 or TRBV6-3 and TRBJ2-3, with 10 bases identical to TRBD2. V shed 6 bases, J shed 4 bases, and the junction held 4 bases outside the gene matches. The CDR3 consists of 14 residues. Germline assignment: CDR1 MNHEY and CDR2 SVGEGT. Written as DNA, the CDR3 is TGTGCCAGCAGACCTAGCGGGGGCCCAGATACGCAGTATTTT. This gives the protein CASRPSGGPDTQYF.

This clonotype was recorded a few times. The chain joins TRBV5-1 to TRBJ1-2, with D possibly being TRBD1 (5 bases). Trimming removed 2 bases from V and 0 bases from J, with 11 bases in between. The CDR3 is 15 amino acids. Germline CDR1 reads SGHRS; CDR2 reads YFSETQ. CDR3 nucleotides: TGCGCCAGCAGCTTCGGGGCAGGCTCTAACTATGGCTACACCTTC. This encodes CASSFGAGSNYGYTF.

This chain links TRBV15 with TRBJ1-5; 10 bases are a match to TRBD1. Germline V CDR1 and CDR2: LNHNV, YYDKDF (reference sequence). V gave up 0 bases and J gave up 4 bases; unmatched junction bases: 9. The CDR3 spans 18 residues. The CDR3 loop reads CATSRDQRGQGLNQPQHF. For the CDR3, the DNA is TGTGCCACCAGCAGAGATCAGAGGGGACAGGGGCTAAATCAGCCCCAGCATTTT. The full variable domain, with the rest looked up from reference TRBV15 and TRBJ1-5, is DAMVIQNPRYQVTQFGKPVTLSCSQTLNHNVMYWYQQKSSQAPKLLFHYYDKDFNNEADTPDNFQSRRPNTSFCFLDIRSPGLGDTAMYLCATSRDQRGQGLNQPQHFGDGTRLSIL.

This clonotype was counted between two and nine times. The chain joins TRBV12-3 or TRBV12-4 to TRBJ2-5; 9 nucleotides agree with TRBD2. The CDR3 has 16 residues. The V gene end was trimmed by 5 bases and the J gene end by 0 bases; junction bases not matched to a gene: 7. The CDR3 DNA sequence: TGTGCCAGCAGTCCCTTAGCGGGGGCGAACCAAGAGACCCAGTACTTC. Translated, it gives CASSPLAGANQETQYF.

The CDR3 spells CATTGVEETQYF. CDR3 nucleotides: TGTGCCACCACCGGGGTGGAAGAGACCCAGTACTTC. The chain has TRBV6-2 or TRBV6-3 and TRBJ2-5, with D possibly TRBD2 on 5 matching bases. Per germline, CDR1 MNHEY and CDR2 SVGEGT. The CDR3 sequence is 12 residues long. Deletions cut 10 bases from V and 3 bases from J, with 12 bases between.

In this sample, this clonotype turned up a few times. The chain has TRBV7-2 and TRBJ1-3; 9 nucleotides agree with TRBD1. The CDR3 length is 16 residues. CDR1 and CDR2 (germline): SGHTA, FQGNSA. After removal of 5 bases from V and 2 bases from J, the junction contained 7 bases not matched to a gene. The CDR3 region is CASSAGTGSTGNTIYF. CDR3 nucleotide sequence: TGTGCCAGCAGCGCCGGGACAGGGTCGACTGGAAACACCATATATTTT.

This clonotype was picked up a small number of times. This rearrangement joins TRBV12-3 or TRBV12-4 to TRBJ1-2, with 9 bases identical to TRBD1. Trimming at V came to 7 bases and at J to 4 bases, leaving 7 bases not matched to a gene. This CDR3 has 14 amino acids. CDR3 DNA: TGTGCCAGCAAACCCGGACAGGGGAGCTATGGCTACACCTTC. Translation: CASKPGQGSYGYTF.

This clonotype was seen a few times. V gene TRBV12-3 or TRBV12-4 combines with J gene TRBJ2-1, with D unclear. The V gene lost 2 bases and the J gene lost 0 bases, with 8 bases spanning the gap. The CDR3 is made up of 15 amino acids. The CDR3 loop reads CASSLWGPSYNEQFF. Written as DNA, the CDR3 is TGTGCCAGCAGTTTATGGGGTCCCTCCTACAATGAGCAGTTCTTC.